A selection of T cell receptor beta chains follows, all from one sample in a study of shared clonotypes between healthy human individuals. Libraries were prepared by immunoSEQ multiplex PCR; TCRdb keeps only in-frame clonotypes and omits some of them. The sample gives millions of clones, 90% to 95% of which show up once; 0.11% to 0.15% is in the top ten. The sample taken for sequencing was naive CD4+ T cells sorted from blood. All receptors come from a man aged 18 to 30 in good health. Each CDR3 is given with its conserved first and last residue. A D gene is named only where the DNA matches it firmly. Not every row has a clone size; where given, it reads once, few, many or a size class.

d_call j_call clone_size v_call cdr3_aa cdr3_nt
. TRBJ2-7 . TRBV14 CASSQVIYEQYF TGTGCCAGCAGCCAAGTAATCTACGAGCAGTACTTC
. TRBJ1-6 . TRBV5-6 CASSRREPEPLHF TGTGCCAGCAGCCGGCGGGAACCGGAGCCCCTCCACTTT
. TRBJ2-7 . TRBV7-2 CASSLTGSSYEQYF TGTGCCAGCAGCTTAACGGGGTCCAGCTACGAGCAGTACTTC
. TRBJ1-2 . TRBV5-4 CASSLEAGQYGYTF TGTGCCAGCAGCTTGGAGGCAGGGCAATATGGCTACACCTTC
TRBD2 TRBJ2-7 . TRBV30 CAWVGGAGEKQYF TGTGCCTGGGTCGGAGGAGCGGGAGAGAAGCAGTACTTC
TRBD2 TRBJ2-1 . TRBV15 CATSRDQGTISYNEQFF TGTGCCACCAGCAGAGACCAAGGGACTATCTCCTACAATGAGCAGTTCTTC
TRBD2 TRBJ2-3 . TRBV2 CASSMSGTTITDTQYF TGTGCCAGCAGCATGTCCGGGACTACCATCACAGATACGCAGTATTTT
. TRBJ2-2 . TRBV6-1 CASSEIGQPPGELFF TGTGCCAGCAGTGAAATCGGACAGCCTCCCGGGGAGCTGTTTTTT
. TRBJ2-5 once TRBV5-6 CASSPIGLQETQYF TGTGCCAGCAGCCCGATCGGTCTCCAAGAGACCCAGTACTTC
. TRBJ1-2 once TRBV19 CASSMGGRNYGYTF TGTGCCAGTAGTATGGGTGGCAGGAACTATGGCTACACCTTC
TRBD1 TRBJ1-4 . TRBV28 CASSQWTGEEKLFF TGTGCCAGCAGCCAATGGACAGGGGAAGAAAAACTGTTTTTT
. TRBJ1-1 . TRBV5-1 CASSHQGSGDTEAFF TGCGCCAGCAGCCACCAGGGGAGTGGGGACACTGAAGCTTTCTTT
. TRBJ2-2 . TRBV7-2 CASSLVAYTGELFF TGTGCCAGCAGCTTAGTGGCCTACACCGGGGAGCTGTTTTTT
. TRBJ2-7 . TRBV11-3 CASSGGDSYEQYF TGTGCCAGCTCAGGCGGAGACTCCTACGAGCAGTACTTC
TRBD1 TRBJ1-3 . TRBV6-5 CASSYPGQRNTIYF TGTGCCAGCAGTTACCCGGGACAGCGAAACACCATATATTTT
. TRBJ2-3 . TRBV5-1 CASAAMGHRGGDTQYF TGCGCCAGCGCTGCGATGGGTCACAGGGGAGGTGATACGCAGTATTTT
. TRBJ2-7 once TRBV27 CASSTRRAQSYEQYF TGTGCCAGCAGTACCAGGCGAGCCCAATCCTACGAGCAGTACTTC
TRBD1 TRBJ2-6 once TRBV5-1 CASTGTGGVGANVLTF TGCGCCAGCACAGGGACAGGGGGAGTTGGGGCCAACGTCCTGACTTTC
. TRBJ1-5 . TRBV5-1 CASRNPPDPQHF TGCGCCAGCAGAAACCCCCCCGATCCCCAGCATTTT
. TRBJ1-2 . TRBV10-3 CAINKGEAYGYTF TGTGCCATCAACAAGGGGGAGGCCTATGGCTACACCTTC
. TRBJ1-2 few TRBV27 CASSLNRLLSYTF TGTGCCAGCAGTTTGAACAGGCTTTTGAGCTACACCTTC
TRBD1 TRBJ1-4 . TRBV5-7 CASSPPGQGNEKLFF TGTGCCAGCAGCCCCCCGGGACAGGGCAATGAAAAACTGTTTTTT
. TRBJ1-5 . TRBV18 CASSRGGNQPQHF TGTGCCAGCTCACGGGGAGGCAATCAGCCCCAGCATTTT
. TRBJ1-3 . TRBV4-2 CASSQDSSGSGNTIYF TGTGCCAGCAGCCAAGATAGTTCGGGCTCTGGAAACACCATATATTTT
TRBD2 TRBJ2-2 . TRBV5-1 CASSWTSGGELFF TGCGCCAGCAGCTGGACTAGCGGTGGGGAGCTGTTTTTT
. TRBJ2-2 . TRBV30 CAWSVLKGAGGELFF TGTGCCTGGAGTGTATTAAAAGGGGCCGGTGGGGAGCTGTTTTTT
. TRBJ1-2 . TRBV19 CASRGGTDSNYGYTF TGTGCCAGTAGGGGGGGGACTGACTCTAACTATGGCTACACCTTC
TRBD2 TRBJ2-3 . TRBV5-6 CASSLLAGGTDTQYF TGTGCCAGCAGCTTGTTAGCGGGGGGCACAGATACGCAGTATTTT
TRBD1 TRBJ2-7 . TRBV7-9 CASSLAPRGTSYEQYF TGTGCCAGCAGCTTAGCGCCCAGGGGGACGTCCTACGAGCAGTACTTC
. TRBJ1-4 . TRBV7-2 CASSYDRSNEKLFF TGTGCCAGCAGCTACGACAGGTCTAATGAAAAACTGTTTTTT
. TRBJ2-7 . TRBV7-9 CASSLSREQYF TGTGCCAGCAGCTTAAGCCGCGAGCAGTACTTC
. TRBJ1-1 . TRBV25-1 CASSEYGEGIKRAFF TGTGCCAGCAGTGAATATGGGGAGGGCATTAAGAGAGCTTTCTTT
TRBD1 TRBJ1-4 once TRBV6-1 CASSAGQGKAATNEKLFF TGTGCCAGCAGTGCAGGACAGGGGAAGGCAGCAACTAATGAAAAACTGTTTTTT
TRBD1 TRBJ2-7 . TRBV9 CASSPQGQGGEQYF TGTGCCAGCAGCCCCCAGGGACAGGGAGGCGAGCAGTACTTC
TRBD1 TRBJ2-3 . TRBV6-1 CASCGGQGGLSTDTQYF TGTGCCAGCTGTGGGGGACAGGGGGGACTAAGCACAGATACGCAGTATTTT
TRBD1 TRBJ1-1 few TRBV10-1 CASSGQGSTEAFF TGCGCCAGCAGTGGACAGGGTAGCACTGAAGCTTTCTTT
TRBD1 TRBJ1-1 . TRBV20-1 CSASGQETAFF TGCAGTGCTAGTGGACAGGAGACAGCTTTCTTT
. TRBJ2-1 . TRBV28 CASSLPGDSYNEQFF TGTGCCAGCAGTTTACCAGGCGACTCCTACAATGAGCAGTTCTTC
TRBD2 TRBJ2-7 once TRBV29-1 CSATSGPSLHLYEQYF TGCAGCGCGACTAGCGGACCCTCCCTACATCTCTACGAGCAGTACTTC
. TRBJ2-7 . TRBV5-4 CASSLGGASSYEQYF TGTGCCAGCAGCTTGGGAGGCGCTAGTAGTTACGAGCAGTACTTC
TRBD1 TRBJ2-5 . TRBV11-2 CASSLGQTGFGKQETQYF TGTGCCAGCAGCTTAGGGCAGACAGGGTTTGGCAAGCAAGAGACCCAGTACTTC
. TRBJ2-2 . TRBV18 CASSPGGNTGELFF TGTGCCAGCTCACCTGGCGGGAACACCGGGGAGCTGTTTTTT